Below are 5 T cell receptor beta chains sequenced from a single sample in a study of T cells in Graves' hyperthyroidism and ophthalmopathy. RNA transcripts were the template for amplifying TCR beta CDR3 regions. The HTBI primer set served for first-round RT-PCR of the TCR CDR3. A single record per CDR3 protein comes from TCRdb applying MiXCR to the multiplex PCR reads. The sample consists of around 480,000 distinct CDR3 sequences, over 13% of them appearing once. The material sequenced was blood. All receptors come from a woman aged 18 to 35 with Graves' hyperthyroidism.

This clonotype was recorded at least ten times. The V and J genes are TRBV2 and TRBJ1-1; possibly TRBD1 for D (5 bases). V shed 2 bases and J shed 3 bases, with 10 bases lying between them. The V gene's germline CDR1 is SNHLY and CDR2 FYNNEI. The CDR3 spans 14 residues. The chain's CDR3 is CASSEWGEDTEAFF. In nucleotides, the CDR3 is TGTGCCAGCAGTGAATGGGGGGAAGACACTGAAGCTTTCTTT.

There are many counts of this clonotype. The chain has TRBV30 and TRBJ2-7, with D tentatively TRBD1 (6 bases). V was trimmed by 5 bases and J by 6 bases, leaving 17 bases between them. The CDR3 is made up of 13 amino acids. Germline loops: CDR1 GTSNPN, CDR2 SVGIG (reference sequence). In nucleotides, the CDR3 is TGTGCCTGGGGCCAGAGACAGGATCGCGAGCAGTACTTC. Translated, it gives CAWGQRQDREQYF.

The V gene is TRBV10-3, the J gene TRBJ2-7; TRBD2 might be the D (5 bases). The V gene's germline CDR1 is ENHRY and CDR2 SYGVKD. The germline V and J ends were trimmed by 2 bases and 5 bases, with 10 bases remaining between them. The CDR3 contains 13 residues. DNA of the CDR3: TGTGCCATCAGTGAGGAGGGCCGGGACGAGCAGTACGTC. Translation gives CAISEEGRDEQYV.

This clonotype was seen at least ten times. The genes are TRBV7-2 and TRBJ2-5, with D possibly being TRBD2 (5 bases). V was pared by 3 bases and J by 4 bases, with 9 bases between. This CDR3 has 13 residues. In germline, CDR1 is SGHTA, CDR2 FQGNSA. DNA for the CDR3: TGTGCCAGCAGCTTGGGGAGTTCAGAGACCCAGTACTTC. This encodes CASSLGSSETQYF.

This clonotype was counted many times. CDR3 in amino acids: CASSLVSTRAGGPQEQFF. For the CDR3, the DNA is TGCGCCAGCAGCTTGGTCAGCACCAGGGCGGGAGGGCCGCAGGAGCAGTTCTTC. The chain combines TRBV5-1 with TRBJ2-1; 9 bases are shared with TRBD2. The V gene end was trimmed by 0 bases and the J gene end by 10 bases; junction bases not matched to a gene: 17. CDR1 is SGHRS, CDR2 YFSETQ, per germline. The CDR3 is 18 amino acids.